This entry lists 31 T cell receptor beta chains sequenced from one sample in a study of radiotherapy plus CTLA-4 blockade in lung cancer. Clones were read by immunoSEQ multiplex PCR, and TCRdb kept only the in-frame ones, dropping some. Of 80,000 or so clones detected, 78% appear once; the ten largest clones hold more than 3.5%. Sequenced here: peripheral blood, sampled from a patient treated with radiotherapy plus ipilimumab. Receptors were obtained from a human donor with non-small cell lung cancer who had a partial response to radiotherapy plus ipilimumab. Some clones in this sample may be carry-over from other donors' samples.

The chain uses TRBV15 and TRBJ2-7; 10 positions match TRBD1. Germline loops: CDR1 LNHNV, CDR2 YYDKDF (reference sequence). Germline trimming cut 3 bases from V and 3 bases from J; bases unmatched to any gene: 8. The CDR3 is 16 amino acids. The CDR3 DNA follows: TGTGCCACCAGCAGCGGAAACCGGGACAGGGGCTACGAGCAGTACTTC. Amino acid sequence: CATSSGNRDRGYEQYF.

In DNA form, the CDR3 reads TGTGCCAGCAGCTTCGCTTCAGGGGGCTACGAGCAGTACTTC. It is translated as CASSFASGGYEQYF. This rearrangement joins TRBV5-4 to TRBJ2-7, with 7 bases identical to TRBD1. This CDR3 is 14 amino acids long. With 2 bases clipped from V and 3 bases from J, the junction kept 5 bases outside the gene matches. Germline V gene data show CDR1 as SGHNT and CDR2 as YYREEE (reference sequence).

The rearrangement joins TRBV5-4 to TRBJ1-4, with 8 bases fitting TRBD1. The CDR3 spans 14 residues. V lost 1 base, J lost 7 bases, and 3 bases stayed unmatched. CDR1 and CDR2 (germline): SGHNT, YYREEE (reference sequence). CDR3 bases: TGTGCCAGCAGCTTGAGACAGGGGTCTGAAAAACTGTTTTTT. It translates to CASSLRQGSEKLFF.

The chain carries TRBV7-2 and TRBJ1-5; the D gene is possibly TRBD1 (5 bases). The germline V gene has CDR1 SGHTA and CDR2 FQGNSA. The CDR3 extends over 16 amino acids. V lost 1 base to trimming and J lost 8 bases, with 18 bases between them. The CDR3 region has the DNA TGTGCCAGCAGCTTAGATGGAGGGACGGCTTCTAAGCCCCAGCATTTT. This encodes CASSLDGGTASKPQHF. Complete variable domain (other parts from reference TRBV7-2 and TRBJ1-5): GAGVSQSPSNKVTEKGKDVELRCDPISGHTALYWYRQSLGQGLEFLIYFQGNSAPDKSGLPSDRFSAERTGGSVSTLTIQRTQQEDSAVYLCASSLDGGTASKPQHFGDGTRLSIL.

J is TRBJ2-1 and V is TRBV5-1; perhaps TRBD2 as D (5 bases). Trimming took off 0 bases at V and 7 bases at J, with 8 bases between the two ends. Germline V gene lookup returns CDR1 SGHRS and CDR2 YFSETQ. CDR3 length equals 13 residues. CDR3 sequence reads: CASSLVPGNEQFF. DNA of the CDR3: TGCGCCAGCAGCTTGGTTCCGGGAAATGAGCAGTTCTTC.

CDR3 residues: CASSFQGDLSGANVLTF. The CDR3 DNA reads TGTGCCAGCAGTTTCCAGGGGGACTTATCTGGGGCCAACGTCCTGACTTTC. The chain has TRBV28 and TRBJ2-6; a possible D gene is TRBD1 (7 bases). Trimming shortened V by 3 bases and J by 1 base, and 13 bases separated the two germline ends. The CDR3 has 17 amino acids. CDR1 is MDHEN, CDR2 SYDVKM, per germline.

The genes are TRBV7-9 and TRBJ1-5; D perhaps matches TRBD1 (5 bases). Trimming took off 3 bases at V and 3 bases at J, with 9 bases between the two ends. This CDR3 is built from 14 residues. Looked up from germline, CDR1 is SEHNR and CDR2 is FQNEAQ (reference sequence). CDR3 sequence reads: CASSFQGPNQPQHF. The CDR3, as DNA: TGTGCCAGCAGCTTCCAGGGTCCCAATCAGCCCCAGCATTTT.

The chain recombines TRBV19 with TRBJ1-2; tentatively, D is TRBD1 (6 bases). Trimming removed 4 bases at V and 8 bases at J, with 14 bases between. The CDR3 loop spans 13 amino acids. From germline, CDR1 is LNHDA and CDR2 SQIVND (reference sequence). CDR3 DNA sequence: TGTGCCAGTAGTACGGGTCAACAGGGAGGCTACACCTTC. This sequence encodes CASSTGQQGGYTF.

The chain carries TRBV6-5 and TRBJ1-5; D ambiguous. CDR3 length: 15 residues. The germline CDR1 and CDR2 sequences are MNHEY and SVGAGI. Between the trimmed V and J ends, which lost 4 bases and 3 bases, there was a span of 13 bases. The CDR3 is CASSSLGSYNQPQHF. CDR3 coding DNA: TGTGCCAGCAGTTCCCTAGGTAGTTACAATCAGCCCCAGCATTTT.

This clone was found a few times. The chain carries TRBV18 and TRBJ2-3, with 10 bases aligning to TRBD2. This CDR3 spans 16 amino acids. Germline values: CDR1 KGHSH, CDR2 LQKENI. With 0 bases clipped from V and 4 bases from J, the junction kept 4 bases outside the gene matches. As DNA, the CDR3 is TGTGCCAGCTCACCACCAAGCGGGGGGGCCCCAGATACGCAGTATTTT. It translates to CASSPPSGGAPDTQYF.

This rearrangement joins TRBV11-2 to TRBJ2-5; TRBD2 matches 8 bases. The end of the DNA aligns better with TRBJ2-7, so the J call may be wrong. CDR3 length: 15 residues. Germline CDR1 and CDR2: SGHAT and FQNNGV. The CDR3, as DNA: TGTGCCAGCAGCTTATTGAGCGGGGGCCCCTACGAGCAGTACTTC. Translation: CASSLLSGGPYEQYF.

CDR3 coding DNA: TGTGCCAGCAGCCCGGGAGGAGGTCAGCCCCAGCATTTT. This gives the protein CASSPGGGQPQHF. V and J are TRBV7-2 and TRBJ1-5; D unclear. The germline V and J ends were trimmed by 5 bases and 6 bases, with 11 bases remaining between them. This CDR3 spans 13 amino acids. Germline V lookup: CDR1 SGHTA, CDR2 FQGNSA.

The V gene is TRBV9, the J gene TRBJ1-6, with 8 bases fitting TRBD1. Germline lookup yields CDR1 SGDLS and CDR2 YYNGEE. Trimming took 4 bases from V and 7 from J; bases not matched to a gene: 7. This CDR3 region has 15 residues. This chain's CDR3 is CASSPSGQGNSPLHF. In nucleotides, the CDR3 is TGTGCCAGCAGCCCCTCCGGACAGGGAAATTCACCCCTCCACTTT. Using reference TRBV9 and TRBJ1-6 for the parts outside the CDR3, the full variable domain is DSGVTQTPKHLITATGQRVTLRCSPRSGDLSVYWYQQSLDQGLQFLIQYYNGEERAKGNILERFSAQQFPDLHSELNLSSLELGDSALYFCASSPSGQGNSPLHFGNGTRLTVT.

This clone was detected a few times. The genes are TRBV19 and TRBJ2-7; 8 nucleotides line up with TRBD2. The CDR3 length is 14 residues. Germline V gene data show CDR1 as LNHDA and CDR2 as SQIVND (reference sequence). The J segment lost 0 bases and the V segment lost 5 bases, leaving 3 bases of the junction unmatched. The CDR3 here is CASSLAGSSYEQYF. Here the CDR3 DNA reads TGTGCCAGTAGTTTAGCGGGAAGCTCCTACGAGCAGTACTTC.

This chain links TRBV19 with TRBJ1-6, with 7 bases lining up with TRBD1. Trimming at V came to 4 bases and at J to 8 bases, leaving 8 bases not matched to a gene. Germline V gene sequence: CDR1 LNHDA, CDR2 SQIVND (reference sequence). The length of the CDR3 is 15 residues. DNA for the CDR3: TGTGCCAGTAGTAGGACAGGCGGGATTGATTCACCCCTCCACTTT. Protein sequence: CASSRTGGIDSPLHF.

This clone was detected a few times. This chain connects TRBV6-1 to TRBJ2-5, with D unresolved. Germline assignment: CDR1 MNHNS and CDR2 SASEGT. The ends were cut back, 5 bases at V and 4 bases at J, with 11 bases in the middle. The length of the CDR3 is 13 residues. CDR3 coding DNA: TGTGCCAGCAGTCTCCTCGCCAGAGAGACCCAGTACTTC. It codes for CASSLLARETQYF.

V is TRBV11-2 and J is TRBJ1-4; TRBD1 might be the D (5 bases). The germline gives CDR1 SGHAT, CDR2 FQNNGV. Trimming took off 5 bases at V and 5 bases at J, with 6 bases between the two ends. The CDR3 length is 12 residues. CDR3 DNA sequence: TGTGCCAGCAGCGGGGGGAATGAAAAACTGTTTTTT. Its translation is CASSGGNEKLFF.

This chain connects TRBV5-1 to TRBJ2-1, with TRBD1 identical over 10 bases. CDR3 length equals 14 residues. Trimming removed 4 bases from V and 8 bases from J; junction bases left unmatched: 6. Germline V CDR1 and CDR2: SGHRS, YFSETQ. This CDR3 is CASSPGQGLDEQFF. Written as DNA, the CDR3 is TGCGCCAGCAGCCCGGGACAGGGGTTGGATGAGCAGTTCTTC.

This clone showed up just a few times. The chain employs TRBV2 and TRBJ2-5; 8 positions match TRBD2. This CDR3 has 16 amino acids. From germline, CDR1 is SNHLY and CDR2 FYNNEI. Trimming cost V 8 bases and J 4 bases; bases outside gene matches: 15. The CDR3: CASEAIGAGGGETQYF. The CDR3 bases are TGTGCCAGCGAGGCAATAGGGGCGGGGGGCGGAGAGACCCAGTACTTC.

This clone was counted between two and nine times. The chain carries TRBV7-3 and TRBJ1-2, with D tentatively TRBD1 (5 bases). The CDR3 contains 13 residues. Trimming pared 4 bases from V and 8 bases from J, leaving 14 bases between. Germline values: CDR1 SGHTA, CDR2 FQGTGA. CDR3 sequence (DNA): TGTGCCAGCAGCTCGGCAGGGTTAAGCGGCTACACCTTC. Translation gives CASSSAGLSGYTF.

The chain has TRBV6-5 and TRBJ1-1; D call uncertain. The V end lost 5 bases, the J end lost 1 base, and 11 bases lay between the germline ends. CDR1 MNHEY and CDR2 SVGAGI come from the germline V gene. The CDR3 covers 14 residues. CDR3 sequence reads: CASSLFAANTEAFF. Here the CDR3 DNA reads TGTGCCAGCAGTCTTTTCGCGGCGAACACTGAAGCTTTCTTT.

V gene TRBV6-5 combines with J gene TRBJ1-2; D is perhaps TRBD1 (5 bases). CDR3 size: 12 residues. Germline V gene data show CDR1 as MNHEY and CDR2 as SVGAGI. V was cut by 5 bases and J by 2 bases, with 6 bases left in between. As DNA, the CDR3 is TGTGCCAGCAGTCACAGGAACTATGGCTACACCTTC. It encodes CASSHRNYGYTF.

The chain has TRBV18 and TRBJ2-3; TRBD2 matches at 11 bases. The length of the CDR3 is 18 residues. Germline V gene sequence: CDR1 KGHSH, CDR2 LQKENI. J gave up 4 bases and V 2 bases, and 11 bases lay outside the gene matches. The CDR3 DNA follows: TGTGCCAGCTCACCATTGACTATAGCGGGGGGGCTCGCAGATACGCAGTATTTT. Translated: CASSPLTIAGGLADTQYF.

The V gene is TRBV7-6, the J gene TRBJ2-5; possibly TRBD2 for D (7 bases). This CDR3 spans 17 amino acids. Germline V lookup: CDR1 SGHVS, CDR2 FNYEAQ. The ends were cut back, 2 bases at V and 2 bases at J, with 18 bases in the middle. The CDR3 DNA is TGTGCCAGCAGCTTAAGATGGAGGGGGGGATTTCAAGAGACCCAGTACTTC. Translation gives CASSLRWRGGFQETQYF.

The gene calls are TRBV9 and TRBJ2-1; D is undetermined. V was cut by 0 bases and J by 2 bases, with 9 bases left in between. From germline, CDR1 is SGDLS and CDR2 YYNGEE. This CDR3 comprises 15 residues. The CDR3 nucleotides read TGTGCCAGCAGCGTAGTCGGGTACCCCTACAATGAGCAGTTCTTC. Its translation: CASSVVGYPYNEQFF.

This chain uses TRBV28 with TRBJ2-6, with 10 bases aligning to TRBD2. V trimming: 4 bases; J trimming: 0 bases; junction bases outside the gene matches: 3. CDR3 length: 17 amino acids. Looked up from germline, CDR1 is MDHEN and CDR2 is SYDVKM. CDR3 sequence reads: CASSSTSGYSGANVLTF. The CDR3 nucleotides are TGTGCCAGCAGTTCGACTAGCGGGTACTCTGGGGCCAACGTCCTGACTTTC.

The V and J genes are TRBV27 and TRBJ1-4; D remains unclear. Trimming removed 0 bases from V and 10 bases from J, with 9 bases in between. The CDR3 is 13 residues long. Germline V lookup: CDR1 MNHEY, CDR2 SMNVEV (reference sequence). Here the CDR3 DNA reads TGTGCCAGCAGTTTATCGTTTGGCGGAAAACTGTTTTTT. Residues: CASSLSFGGKLFF.

Comments on this clone: This sample includes further DNA sequences coding for the same CDR3. The chain couples TRBV9 to TRBJ2-3; the D gene is possibly TRBD1 (5 bases). Trimming shortened V by 5 bases and J by 2 bases, and 12 bases separated the two germline ends. Germline V gene sequence: CDR1 SGDLS, CDR2 YYNGEE. The CDR3 length is 14 residues. The CDR3 DNA is TGTGCCAGCAGTCGTCAGGGCCCCACAGATACGCAGTATTTT. Its protein is CASSRQGPTDTQYF. The full variable domain, completed using reference TRBV9 and TRBJ2-3, is DSGVTQTPKHLITATGQRVTLRCSPRSGDLSVYWYQQSLDQGLQFLIQYYNGEERAKGNILERFSAQQFPDLHSELNLSSLELGDSALYFCASSRQGPTDTQYFGPGTRLTVL.

As regards this clone: The junction does not match germline at one end; this may be a read error. Distinct nucleotide sequences in the sample also encode this CDR3. This sequence joins TRBV19 and TRBJ2-5; TRBD2 agrees at 13 bases. The CDR3 extends over 16 amino acids. CDR1 is LNHDA and CDR2 is SQIVND in the germline V gene (reference sequence). CDR3 sequence: CASSLGLAGDQETQYF. In DNA, the CDR3 is TGTGCCAGTAGCCTTGGACTAGCGGGAGACCAGGAGACCCAGTACTTC.

The V and J genes are TRBV2 and TRBJ1-5; weak D call: TRBD1 (6 bases). This CDR3 region has 15 residues. Germline V gene sequence: CDR1 SNHLY, CDR2 FYNNEI. V shed 4 bases and J shed 1 base, with 11 bases lying between them. CDR3 sequence (DNA): TGTGCCAGCAGTGGACAGGTCAACAGCAATCAGCCCCAGCATTTT. Its protein is CASSGQVNSNQPQHF.

The chain joins TRBV4-2 to TRBJ2-2; tentative D call: TRBD1 (6 bases). Trimming cost V 2 bases and J 1 base, with 8 bases left between them. This CDR3 comprises 15 residues. From germline, CDR1 is LGHNA and CDR2 YNFKEQ. This chain's CDR3 is CASSQHRENTGELFF. CDR3 coding DNA: TGTGCCAGCAGCCAACACAGGGAGAACACCGGGGAGCTGTTTTTT.